Sequencing of this T cell receptor beta chain was carried out in a study of OX40 agonist ivuxolimab in advanced cancers. Repertoires were generated with immunoSEQ multiplex PCR, while TCRdb's copy carries only in-frame clones and drops some. The sample has approximately 50,000 clones, less than 90% seen once. This CDR3 is 17 amino acids long. V was cut by 1 base and J by 4 bases, with 18 bases left in between. Germline values: CDR1 SGHVS, CDR2 FQNEAQ. Source: CD4+ or CD8+ T cells sorted from blood, taken in a trial of the OX40 agonist ivuxolimab. The TCR sequence derives from an adult with an advanced solid tumor such as melanoma, head and neck, liver or kidney cancer. The gene calls are TRBV7-8 and TRBJ2-3; D gene ambiguous. CDR3 nucleotide sequence: TGTGCCAGCAGCTTAGATGCTAGGGCGGTTGGAGCAGATACGCAGTATTTT. It yields the protein CASSLDARAVGADTQYF.